This T cell receptor beta chain is from a study of T cell responses to AZD1222 COVID-19 vaccine. Germline V CDR1 and CDR2: SGHNT, YYREEE (reference sequence). V lost 5 bases to trimming and J lost 8 bases, with 13 bases between them. The CDR3 covers 12 residues. Some clones are missing from TCRdb's copy, which holds only in-frame ones; the method was immunoSEQ multiplex PCR. This sample has around 100,000 clones, with approximately 87% found just once. Sample: peripheral blood, taken on day 0 of MenACWY control vaccination. This chain links TRBV5-4 with TRBJ1-1; TRBD1 is a possible D gene (6 bases). The TCR originated in an adult in good health. CDR3 DNA: TGTGCCAGCAGTCTAGACAGGTTCGAAGCTTTCTTT. It encodes CASSLDRFEAFF.